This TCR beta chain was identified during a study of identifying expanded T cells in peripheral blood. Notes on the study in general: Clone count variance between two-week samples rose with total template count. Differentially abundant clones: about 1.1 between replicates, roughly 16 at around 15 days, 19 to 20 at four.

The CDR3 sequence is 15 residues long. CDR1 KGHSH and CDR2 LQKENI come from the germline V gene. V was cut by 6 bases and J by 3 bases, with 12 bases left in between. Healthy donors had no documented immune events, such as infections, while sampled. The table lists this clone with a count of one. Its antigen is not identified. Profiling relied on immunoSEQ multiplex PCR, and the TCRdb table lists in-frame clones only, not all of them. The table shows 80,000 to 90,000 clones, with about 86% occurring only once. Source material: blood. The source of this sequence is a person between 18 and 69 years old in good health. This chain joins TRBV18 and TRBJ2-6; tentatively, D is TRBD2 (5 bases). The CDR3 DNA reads TGTGCCAGCTCCCGAGCGGAGGTTGGGGCCAACGTCCTGACTTTC. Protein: CASSRAEVGANVLTF.